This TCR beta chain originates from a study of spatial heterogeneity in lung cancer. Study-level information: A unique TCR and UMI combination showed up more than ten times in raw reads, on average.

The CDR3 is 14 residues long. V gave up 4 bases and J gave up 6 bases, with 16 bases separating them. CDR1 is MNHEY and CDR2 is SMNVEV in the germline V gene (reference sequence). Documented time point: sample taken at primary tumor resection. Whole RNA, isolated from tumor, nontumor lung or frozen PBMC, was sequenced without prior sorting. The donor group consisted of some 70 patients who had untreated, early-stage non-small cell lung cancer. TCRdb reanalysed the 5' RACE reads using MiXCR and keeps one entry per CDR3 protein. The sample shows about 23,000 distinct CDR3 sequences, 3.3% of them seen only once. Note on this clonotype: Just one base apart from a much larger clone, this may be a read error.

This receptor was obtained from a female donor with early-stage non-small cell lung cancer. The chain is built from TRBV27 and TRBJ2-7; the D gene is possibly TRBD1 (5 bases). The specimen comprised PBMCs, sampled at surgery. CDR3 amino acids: CASSSSWGSIEQYF. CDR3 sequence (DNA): TGTGCCAGCAGTTCATCTTGGGGCAGCATCGAGCAGTACTTC.